The 27 T cell receptor beta chains below all came from one sample that was sequenced in a study of cytomegalovirus exposure and HLA in healthy donors. Both 60 Vbeta primers and 13 Jbeta primers went into the PCR. The method was immunoSEQ multiplex PCR; TCRdb's version includes in-frame clones alone and lacks a portion of them. The sample gives approximately 150,000 clones, 70% to 80% of which show up once; roughly 4% is in the top ten. The sample consisted of PBMCs. These receptors came from a human donor in good health.

This clone has just one count. This rearrangement joins TRBV18 to TRBJ2-1, with 13 bases fitting TRBD2. V was clipped by 4 bases and J by 9 bases; unmatched bases: 15. Per the germline V gene, CDR1 is KGHSH and CDR2 is LQKENI. The CDR3 runs to 18 residues. DNA of the CDR3: TGTGCCAGCTCACAACTAGCGGGAGGGCCGACCATAGGGAGTGAGCAGTTCTTC. Its translation is CASSQLAGGPTIGSEQFF.

The chain couples TRBV2 to TRBJ2-7, with TRBD1 identical over 9 bases. The CDR3 contains 14 residues. Germline V gives CDR1 SNHLY, CDR2 FYNNEI. The trim removed 4 bases at V and 5 bases at J, leaving 6 bases unmatched. The CDR3 here is CASSGDRVSHEQYF. CDR3 nucleotides: TGTGCCAGCAGTGGGGACAGGGTATCCCACGAGCAGTACTTC. The whole variable domain, filled in from reference TRBV2 and TRBJ2-7, reads EPEVTQTPSHQVTQMGQEVILRCVPISNHLYFYWYRQILGQKVEFLVSFYNNEISEKSEIFDDQFSVERPDGSNFTLKIRSTKLEDSAMYFCASSGDRVSHEQYFGPGTRLTVT.

The chain joins TRBV27 to TRBJ2-3; TRBD1 agrees at 7 bases. Per the germline V gene, CDR1 is MNHEY and CDR2 is SMNVEV (reference sequence). V lost 5 bases, J lost 0 bases, and 5 bases stayed unmatched. The CDR3 covers 15 residues. CDR3 region: CASSAPDRSTDTQYF. The CDR3, as DNA: TGTGCCAGCAGTGCCCCGGACAGGAGCACAGATACGCAGTATTTT.

The rearrangement links TRBV4-2 to TRBJ2-5, with D perhaps matching TRBD2 (7 bases). Trimming shortened V by 3 bases and J by 2 bases, and 19 bases separated the two germline ends. The germline gives CDR1 LGHNA, CDR2 YNFKEQ. CDR3 size: 17 residues. The CDR3 reads CASSHTSGGGRQETQYF. In DNA form, the CDR3 reads TGTGCCAGCAGCCACACCTCGGGCGGGGGCCGTCAAGAGACCCAGTACTTC.

This clone was picked up one time. The CDR3 here is CASSPGLRRLSYNEQFF. The CDR3 bases are TGTGCCAGTAGTCCTGGGTTGAGGCGCCTTTCCTACAATGAGCAGTTCTTC. The chain recombines TRBV19 with TRBJ2-1; the D is unclear. The length of the CDR3 is 17 residues. Trimming stripped 5 bases from V and 1 base from J, with 18 bases between. Per the germline V gene, CDR1 is LNHDA and CDR2 is SQIVND (reference sequence).

V usage is TRBV27 and J usage is TRBJ2-5; a weak D match, TRBD2 (6 bases). Germline-derived CDR1 and CDR2 are MNHEY and SMNVEV (reference sequence). The germline V and J ends were trimmed by 3 bases and 2 bases, with 19 bases remaining between them. The length of the CDR3 is 17 residues. This chain's CDR3 is CASSFGLGRRGQETQYF. The CDR3 DNA follows: TGTGCCAGCAGTTTTGGTCTTGGACGGAGGGGACAAGAGACCCAGTACTTC.

CDR3 residues: CSVGALGEQYF. The DNA of the CDR3 is TGCAGCGTTGGGGCCCTCGGCGAGCAGTACTTC. The chain joins TRBV29-1 to TRBJ2-7; D ambiguous. Trimming shortened V by 4 bases and J by 6 bases, and 10 bases separated the two germline ends. The germline gives CDR1 SQVTM, CDR2 ANQGSEA. This CDR3 comprises 11 residues.

This sequence joins TRBV7-9 and TRBJ2-7; possible D gene TRBD2, 5 bases. This CDR3 has 12 amino acids. The V and J ends lost 2 bases and 6 bases respectively, with 8 bases between them. Germline V gene sequence: CDR1 SEHNR, CDR2 FQNEAQ (reference sequence). CDR3 sequence reads: CASSLTRREQYF. For the CDR3, the DNA is TGTGCCAGCAGCTTAACTAGGCGCGAGCAGTACTTC.

This clone appeared once. This chain uses TRBV7-9 with TRBJ2-7; 10 bases map to TRBD1. Trimming took 4 bases from V and 6 from J; bases not matched to a gene: 6. The CDR3 has 14 amino acids. Looked up from germline, CDR1 is SEHNR and CDR2 is FQNEAQ (reference sequence). CDR3 coding DNA: TGTGCCAGCAGCTCAAGACAGGGGGCTGCCGAGCAGTACTTC. This gives the protein CASSSRQGAAEQYF. Complete variable domain (other parts from reference TRBV7-9 and TRBJ2-7): DTGVSQNPRHKITKRGQNVTFRCDPISEHNRLYWYRQTLGQGPEFLTYFQNEAQLEKSRLLSDRFSAERPKGSFSTLEIQRTEQGDSAMYLCASSSRQGAAEQYFGPGTRLTVT.

This chain connects TRBV6-5 to TRBJ2-3; TRBD1 aligns across 7 bases. The CDR3 loop spans 15 amino acids. J was trimmed by 7 bases and V by 5 bases; bases with no gene match: 12. Per germline, CDR1 MNHEY and CDR2 SVGAGI. The DNA of the CDR3 is TGTGCCAGCAGTGGCGCCGGGACAGACCGAAATACGCAGTATTTT. Residues: CASSGAGTDRNTQYF.

J is TRBJ2-7 and V is TRBV19, with TRBD2 matching over 7 bases. V trimming: 1 base; J trimming: 7 bases; junction bases outside the gene matches: 10. The CDR3 runs 15 residues. CDR1 is LNHDA and CDR2 is SQIVND in the germline V gene (reference sequence). The CDR3 region has the DNA TGTGCCAGTAGTATAGTGTTCGGGGCGCGGGGGGAGCAGTACTTC. Residues: CASSIVFGARGEQYF.

The chain combines TRBV27 with TRBJ2-7; maybe TRBD1 (6 bases). This CDR3 has 13 amino acids. V was clipped by 6 bases and J by 1 base, with 10 bases between them. Germline assignment: CDR1 MNHEY and CDR2 SMNVEV (reference sequence). The CDR3 sequence: CASSIGQSYEQYF. The CDR3 region has the DNA TGTGCCAGCAGCATCGGACAGTCCTACGAGCAGTACTTC.

The chain links TRBV7-9 to TRBJ1-1; D gene unclear. The germline V and J ends were trimmed by 5 bases and 3 bases, with 19 bases remaining between them. The CDR3 sequence is 16 residues long. Germline V gene lookup returns CDR1 SEHNR and CDR2 FQNEAQ (reference sequence). The CDR3 region is CASSRPSLFGDTEAFF. The CDR3 nucleotides read TGTGCCAGCAGCCGCCCGAGTCTTTTCGGGGACACTGAAGCTTTCTTT.

The rearrangement links TRBV5-1 to TRBJ2-1; 12 nucleotides line up with TRBD2. The CDR3 is 15 amino acids. V was pared by 4 bases and J by 6 bases, with 5 bases of the junction left unmatched. Looked up from germline, CDR1 is SGHRS and CDR2 is YFSETQ. The CDR3 loop reads CASSLAGGLLNEQFF. Written as DNA, the CDR3 is TGCGCCAGCAGCCTAGCGGGAGGGCTTCTCAATGAGCAGTTCTTC.

The chain couples TRBV19 to TRBJ2-7; 9 bases map to TRBD1. This CDR3 has 13 amino acids. Germline values: CDR1 LNHDA, CDR2 SQIVND (reference sequence). J lost 4 bases, V lost 8 bases, and 6 bases had no gene match. The CDR3 region is CASRDRGNYEQYF. The DNA for the CDR3 is TGTGCCAGTCGAGACAGGGGGAATTACGAGCAGTACTTC.

V and J are TRBV10-3 and TRBJ1-6; tentatively, D is TRBD1 (5 bases). Trimming pared 7 bases from V and 6 bases from J, leaving 7 bases between. The CDR3 sequence is 12 residues long. Germline V gene data show CDR1 as ENHRY and CDR2 as SYGVKD. CDR3 sequence reads: CAITDSNSPLHF. In nucleotides, the CDR3 is TGTGCCATCACCGACAGTAATTCACCCCTCCACTTT.

This sequence joins TRBV5-1 and TRBJ1-3; D may be TRBD1 (6 bases). CDR1 is SGHRS, CDR2 YFSETQ, per germline. There are 21 residues in the CDR3. With 2 bases removed from V and 1 base from J, the gap between germline ends came to 28 bases. CDR3 in DNA: TGCGCCAGCAGCTTTAAAACCCAAACGTTCGGGGGGCCACCTTCTGGAAACACCATATATTTT. It is translated as CASSFKTQTFGGPPSGNTIYF. The full variable domain, its missing parts supplied by reference TRBV5-1 and TRBJ1-3, is KAGVTQTPRYLIKTRGQQVTLSCSPISGHRSVSWYQQTPGQGLQFLFEYFSETQRNKGNFPGRFSGRQFSNSRSEMNVSTLELGDSALYLCASSFKTQTFGGPPSGNTIYFGEGSWLTVV.

The chain recombines TRBV7-9 with TRBJ2-7; 7 bases match TRBD1. The CDR3 has 13 amino acids. V lost 2 bases and J lost 6; bases outside the gene matches: 4. Germline loops: CDR1 SEHNR, CDR2 FQNEAQ (reference sequence). The CDR3 nucleotides read TGTGCCAGCAGCTTACGACAGGGCCGCGAGCAGTACTTC. This translates into CASSLRQGREQYF.

The rearrangement links TRBV15 to TRBJ1-5; D may be TRBD1 (5 bases). The V gene's germline CDR1 is LNHNV and CDR2 YYDKDF (reference sequence). With 3 bases removed from V and 9 bases from J, the gap between germline ends came to 24 bases. The CDR3 is made up of 17 amino acids. CDR3 coding DNA: TGTGCCACCAGCAGTCCCCGGGGGGAGGGCCGTAGAGGGCCCCAGCATTTT. The encoded protein is CATSSPRGEGRRGPQHF.

V gene TRBV9 combines with J gene TRBJ1-1; D is uncertain. The V end was cut by 4 bases, the J end by 0 bases, with 10 bases between. From germline, CDR1 is SGDLS and CDR2 YYNGEE. There are 14 residues in the CDR3. CDR3 bases: TGTGCCAGCAGCACAGCTTTAATGAACACTGAAGCTTTCTTT. This sequence encodes CASSTALMNTEAFF.

V and J are TRBV28 and TRBJ1-5, with no clear D. The CDR3 totals 15 residues. Trimming removed 3 bases at V and 0 bases at J, with 9 bases between. The germline gives CDR1 MDHEN, CDR2 SYDVKM. The CDR3 spells CASSLYGISNQPQHF. The CDR3, as DNA: TGTGCCAGCAGTTTGTACGGGATTAGCAATCAGCCCCAGCATTTT.

The chain combines TRBV2 with TRBJ2-1; D remains ambiguous. This CDR3 spans 10 amino acids. Germline V gene sequence: CDR1 SNHLY, CDR2 FYNNEI. The germline V and J ends were trimmed by 3 bases and 10 bases, with 4 bases remaining between them. CDR3 sequence: CASSDREQFF. The CDR3 region has the DNA TGTGCCAGCAGTGACAGGGAGCAGTTCTTC.

The gene calls are TRBV30 and TRBJ2-7, with 12 bases aligning to TRBD2. The CDR3 length is 14 residues. CDR1 is GTSNPN, CDR2 SVGIG, per germline (reference sequence). The junction had 6 bases not matched to a gene; V was cut back by 5 bases and J by 4 bases. CDR3 coding DNA: TGTGCCTGGGAAACTAGCGGGGGGATGTACGAGCAGTACTTC. Encoded protein: CAWETSGGMYEQYF.

The count of this clone is one. The chain combines TRBV11-3 with TRBJ2-2; weak D call: TRBD2 (6 bases). The CDR3 is 12 amino acids. The ends were cut back, 6 bases at V and 7 bases at J, with 9 bases in the middle. Per the germline V gene, CDR1 is SGHNT and CDR2 is YENEEA. CDR3 sequence reads: CASSHSGGELFF. CDR3 nucleotides: TGTGCCAGCAGTCATAGCGGCGGGGAGCTGTTTTTT.

V usage is TRBV6-5 and J usage is TRBJ1-1, with TRBD1 identical over 8 bases. V lost 6 bases, J lost 2 bases, and 5 bases stayed unmatched. The V gene's germline CDR1 is MNHEY and CDR2 SVGAGI. This CDR3 spans 14 amino acids. The CDR3 region is CASRSGTGNTEAFF. CDR3 in DNA: TGTGCCAGCAGATCAGGGACAGGAAACACTGAAGCTTTCTTT.

The chain recombines TRBV27 with TRBJ2-5; no reliable D call. The end of the DNA aligns better with TRBJ2-7, so the J call may be wrong. There are 10 residues in the CDR3. Germline loops: CDR1 MNHEY, CDR2 SMNVEV (reference sequence). CDR3 sequence: CASPRYEQYF. The CDR3 DNA sequence: TGTGCCAGCCCTCGCTACGAGCAGTACTTC.

The V and J genes are TRBV10-3 and TRBJ1-2; D gene ambiguous. Trimming stripped 0 bases from V and 6 bases from J, with 11 bases between. Per germline, CDR1 ENHRY and CDR2 SYGVKD. This CDR3 spans 14 amino acids. CDR3 DNA: TGTGCCATCAGTGAGTCGACGGCAGGAAATGGCTACACCTTC. Amino acid sequence: CAISESTAGNGYTF.